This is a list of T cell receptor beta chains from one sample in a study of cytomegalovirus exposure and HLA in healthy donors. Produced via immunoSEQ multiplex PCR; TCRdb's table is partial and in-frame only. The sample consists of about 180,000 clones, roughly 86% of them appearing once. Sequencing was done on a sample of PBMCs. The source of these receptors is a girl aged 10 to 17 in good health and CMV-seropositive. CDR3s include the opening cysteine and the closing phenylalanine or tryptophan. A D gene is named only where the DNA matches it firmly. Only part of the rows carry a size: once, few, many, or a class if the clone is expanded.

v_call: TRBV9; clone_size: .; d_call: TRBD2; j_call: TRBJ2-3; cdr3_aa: CASSAGTSGGPDTQYF; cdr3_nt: TGTGCCAGCAGCGCCGGGACTAGCGGGGGCCCAGATACGCAGTATTTT
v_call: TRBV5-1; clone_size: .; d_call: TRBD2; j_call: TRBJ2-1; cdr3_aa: CASSLGSGGDHNVFF; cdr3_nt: TGCGCCAGCAGCTTGGGTAGCGGGGGGGACCACAACGTGTTCTTC
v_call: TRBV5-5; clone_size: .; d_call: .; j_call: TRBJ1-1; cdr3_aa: CASSGPAGNTEAFF; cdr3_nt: TGTGCCAGCAGCGGACCCGCGGGGAACACTGAAGCTTTCTTT
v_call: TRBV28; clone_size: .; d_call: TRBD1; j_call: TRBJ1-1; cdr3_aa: CASRSEGAWGTEAFF; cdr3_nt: TGTGCCAGCAGATCGGAGGGGGCGTGGGGCACTGAAGCTTTCTTT
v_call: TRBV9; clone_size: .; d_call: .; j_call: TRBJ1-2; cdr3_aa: CASSLGGGDLSYTF; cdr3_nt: TGTGCCAGCAGCCTGGGAGGGGGGGATCTGAGCTACACCTTC
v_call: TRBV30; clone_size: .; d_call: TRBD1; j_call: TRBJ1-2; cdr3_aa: CAWSRDRGSGGYTF; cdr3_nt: TGTGCCTGGAGCCGGGACAGGGGATCGGGAGGCTACACCTTC
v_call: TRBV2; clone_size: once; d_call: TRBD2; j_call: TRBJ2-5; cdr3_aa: CASRTSGGASETQYF; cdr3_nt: TGTGCCAGCAGGACTAGCGGGGGGGCCTCAGAGACCCAGTACTTC
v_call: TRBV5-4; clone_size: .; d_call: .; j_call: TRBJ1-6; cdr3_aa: CASSLAVTLHSPLHF; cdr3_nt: TGTGCCAGCAGCTTGGCGGTAACCCTTCATTCACCCCTCCACTTT
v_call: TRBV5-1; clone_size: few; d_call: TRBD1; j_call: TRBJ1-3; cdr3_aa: CASSRDSSGNTIYF; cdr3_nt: TGCGCCAGCAGCCGGGACAGCTCTGGAAACACCATATATTTT
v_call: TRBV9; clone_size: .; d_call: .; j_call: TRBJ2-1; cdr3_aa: CASSVDGGSYNEQFF; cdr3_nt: TGTGCCAGCAGCGTGGACGGAGGCTCCTACAATGAGCAGTTCTTC
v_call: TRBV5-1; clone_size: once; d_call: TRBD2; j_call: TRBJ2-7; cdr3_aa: CASSLGGGTTYEQYF; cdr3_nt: TGCGCCAGCAGCTTGGGGGGGGGAACTACTTACGAGCAGTACTTC
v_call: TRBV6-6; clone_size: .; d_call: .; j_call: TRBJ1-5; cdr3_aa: CASSYVAAANQPQHF; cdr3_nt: TGTGCCAGCAGTTACGTGGCAGCGGCTAATCAGCCCCAGCATTTT
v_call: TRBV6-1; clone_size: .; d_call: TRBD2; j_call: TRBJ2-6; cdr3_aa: CASTGGRAGANGLTF; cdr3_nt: TGTGCCAGCACGGGAGGACGGGCTGGGGCCAACGGCCTGACTTTC
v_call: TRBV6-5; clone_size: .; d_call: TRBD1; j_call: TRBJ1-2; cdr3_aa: CASSYRDRGMYGHTF; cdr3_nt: TGTGCCAGCAGTTACCGGGACAGGGGCATGTATGGCCACACCTTC
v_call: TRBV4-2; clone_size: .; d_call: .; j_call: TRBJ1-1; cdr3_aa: CASSRPGGQTEAFF; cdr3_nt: TGTGCCAGCAGCCGGCCCGGTGGGCAGACTGAAGCTTTCTTT
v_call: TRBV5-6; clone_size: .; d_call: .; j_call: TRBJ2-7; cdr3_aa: CASSHNRYEQYF; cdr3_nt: TGTGCCAGCAGCCATAACAGGTACGAGCAGTACTTC
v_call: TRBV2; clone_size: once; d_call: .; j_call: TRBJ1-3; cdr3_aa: CASSSTSGNTIYF; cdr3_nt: TGTGCCAGCAGCTCTACCTCTGGAAACACCATATATTTT
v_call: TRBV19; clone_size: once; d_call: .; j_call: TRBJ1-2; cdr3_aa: CASSSQGIFGYTF; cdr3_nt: TGTGCCAGTAGTTCACAGGGAATTTTTGGCTACACCTTC
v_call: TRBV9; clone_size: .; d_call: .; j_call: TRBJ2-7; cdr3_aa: CASSGGDSSSYEQYF; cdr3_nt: TGTGCCAGCAGCGGGGGGGACAGCAGCTCCTACGAGCAGTACTTC
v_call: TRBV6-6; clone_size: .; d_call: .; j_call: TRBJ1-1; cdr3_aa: CASSHRSNTEAFF; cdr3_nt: TGTGCCAGCAGCCACCGTAGCAACACTGAAGCTTTCTTT
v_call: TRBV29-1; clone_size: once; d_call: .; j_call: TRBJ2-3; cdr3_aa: CSLIAGGTDTQYF; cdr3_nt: TGCAGCCTGATCGCAGGGGGCACAGATACGCAGTATTTT
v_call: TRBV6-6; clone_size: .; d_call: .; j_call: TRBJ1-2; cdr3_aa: CASSTGALGYGYTF; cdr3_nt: TGTGCCAGCAGTACAGGAGCCCTAGGCTATGGCTACACCTTC
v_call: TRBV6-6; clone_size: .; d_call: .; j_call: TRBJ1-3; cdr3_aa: CASSPAEGRNTIYF; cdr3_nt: TGTGCCAGCAGTCCTGCTGAGGGCCGAAACACCATATATTTT
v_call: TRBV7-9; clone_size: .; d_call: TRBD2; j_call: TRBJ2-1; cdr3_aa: CASSLTSPNNEQFF; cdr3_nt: TGTGCCAGCAGCTTGACTAGCCCCAACAATGAGCAGTTCTTC
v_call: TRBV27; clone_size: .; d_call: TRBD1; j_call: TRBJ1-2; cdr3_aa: CASSLRLDRGPYGYTF; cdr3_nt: TGTGCCAGCAGTTTAAGGTTAGACAGGGGGCCGTATGGCTACACCTTC
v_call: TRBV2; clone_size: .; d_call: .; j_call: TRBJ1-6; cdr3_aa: CASSLNSPLHF; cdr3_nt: TGTGCCAGCAGCCTTAATTCACCCCTCCACTTT
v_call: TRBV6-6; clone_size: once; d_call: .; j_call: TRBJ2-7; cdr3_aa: CASSYEQGREQYF; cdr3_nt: TGTGCCAGCAGTTACGAACAGGGGAGGGAGCAGTACTTC
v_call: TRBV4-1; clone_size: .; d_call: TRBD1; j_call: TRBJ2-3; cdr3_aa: CASSQTGTGGSTDTQYF; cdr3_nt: TGCGCCAGCAGCCAAACCGGGACAGGAGGGAGCACAGATACGCAGTATTTT
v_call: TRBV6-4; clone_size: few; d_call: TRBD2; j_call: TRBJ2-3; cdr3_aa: CASSEIAGGPDTQYF; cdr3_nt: TGTGCCAGCAGTGAGATAGCGGGGGGACCAGATACGCAGTATTTT
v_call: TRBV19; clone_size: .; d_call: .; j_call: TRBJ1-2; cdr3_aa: CASSIKDSNYGYTF; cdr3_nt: TGTGCCAGTAGTATAAAGGACAGTAACTATGGCTACACCTTC
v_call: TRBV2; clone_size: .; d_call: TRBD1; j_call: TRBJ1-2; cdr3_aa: CASSESSTGQTFNGYTF; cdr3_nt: TGTGCCAGCAGTGAAAGTTCCACGGGACAGACGTTTAATGGCTACACCTTC
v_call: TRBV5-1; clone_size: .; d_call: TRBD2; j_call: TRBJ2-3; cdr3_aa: CASSRTSGGAGDTQYF; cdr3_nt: TGCGCCAGCAGCAGAACTAGCGGGGGGGCAGGAGATACGCAGTATTTT
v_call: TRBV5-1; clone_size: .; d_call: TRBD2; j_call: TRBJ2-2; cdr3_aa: CASSLVGGINTGELFF; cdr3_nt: TGCGCCAGCAGCTTGGTCGGGGGGATTAACACCGGGGAGCTGTTTTTT
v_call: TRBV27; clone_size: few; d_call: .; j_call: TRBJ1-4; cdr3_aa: CASSVTGSEEKLFF; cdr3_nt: TGTGCCAGCAGTGTAACAGGGAGTGAGGAAAAACTGTTTTTT
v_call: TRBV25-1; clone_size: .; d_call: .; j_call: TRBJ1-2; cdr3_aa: CASAETGHYGYTF; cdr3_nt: TGTGCCAGCGCCGAGACAGGACACTATGGCTACACCTTC
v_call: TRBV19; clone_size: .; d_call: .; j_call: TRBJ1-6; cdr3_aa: CASSADRRDNSPLHF; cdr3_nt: TGTGCCAGTAGCGCAGACCGCAGGGATAATTCACCCCTCCACTTT
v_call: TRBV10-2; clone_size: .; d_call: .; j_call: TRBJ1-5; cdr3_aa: CASSAEGSGNQPQHF; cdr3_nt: TGCGCCAGCAGTGCGGAGGGCTCTGGCAATCAGCCCCAGCATTTT
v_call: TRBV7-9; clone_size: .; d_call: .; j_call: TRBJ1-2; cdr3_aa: CASSLGTGNYGYTF; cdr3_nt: TGTGCCAGCAGCTTAGGAACAGGGAACTATGGCTACACCTTC
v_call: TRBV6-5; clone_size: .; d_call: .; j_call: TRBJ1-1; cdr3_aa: CASSYRPGGGGTEAFF; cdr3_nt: TGTGCCAGCAGTTACCGACCTGGGGGGGGTGGTACTGAAGCTTTCTTT
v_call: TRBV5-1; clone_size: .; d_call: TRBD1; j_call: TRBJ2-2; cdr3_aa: CASSLVRGRVTGTGELFF; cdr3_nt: TGCGCCAGCAGCTTGGTCAGGGGGCGCGTGACCGGCACCGGGGAGCTGTTTTTT
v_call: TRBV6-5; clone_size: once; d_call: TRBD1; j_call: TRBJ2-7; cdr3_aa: CASRRTGWGYEQYF; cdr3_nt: TGTGCCAGCAGGAGGACAGGGTGGGGATACGAGCAGTACTTC
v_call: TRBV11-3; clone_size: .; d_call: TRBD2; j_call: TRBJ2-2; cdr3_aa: CASSLVPLAGGQINTGELFF; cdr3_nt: TGTGCCAGCAGCTTAGTCCCACTAGCGGGGGGGCAAATCAACACCGGGGAGCTGTTTTTT
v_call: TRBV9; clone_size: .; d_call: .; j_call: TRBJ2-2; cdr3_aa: CASSVIANTGELFF; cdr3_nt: TGTGCCAGCAGCGTAATAGCGAACACCGGGGAGCTGTTTTTT
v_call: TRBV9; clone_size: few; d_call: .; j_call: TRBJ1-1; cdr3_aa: CASSERTGITLNTEAFF; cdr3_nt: TGTGCCAGCAGCGAAAGAACAGGTATAACTTTGAACACTGAAGCTTTCTTT
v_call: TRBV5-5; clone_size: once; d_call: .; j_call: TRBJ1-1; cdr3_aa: CASSLRGTEAFF; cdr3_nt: TGTGCCAGCAGCTTAAGGGGGACTGAAGCTTTCTTT
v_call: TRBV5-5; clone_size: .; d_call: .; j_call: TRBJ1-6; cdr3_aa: CASSLVAGYSPLHF; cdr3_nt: TGTGCCAGCAGCTTGGTGGCAGGGTATTCACCCCTCCACTTT